This TCR beta chain was identified in a study of cytomegalovirus exposure and HLA in healthy donors. The wider study: In a later analysis, it was reported that the 110 or so validation repertoires had been produced on the same platform as the roughly 700 repertoires belonging to the first cohort.

Some clones are missing from TCRdb's copy, which holds only in-frame ones; the method was immunoSEQ multiplex PCR. The table lists some 140,000 clones, approximately 87% of them singletons. Trimming stripped 0 bases from V and 12 bases from J, with 15 bases between. Germline CDR1 and CDR2: SGHAT and FQNNGV. The CDR3 sequence is 13 residues long. Overall study results and limits: Researchers catalogued around 150 TCR beta chains as cytomegalovirus-associated. Among TCR sequences, most were rare, though some public TCRs appeared in many donors. A few CMV-associated chains proved CMV antigen-specific in vitro.

As concerns this clone: Its target is unknown.

This chain joins TRBV11-2 and TRBJ2-7; D perhaps matches TRBD2 (6 bases). The source is a man between 18 and 35 years old in good health and CMV-seronegative. The specimen was PBMCs. This CDR3 is CASSLDTLAGRYF. The CDR3 DNA follows: TGTGCCAGCAGCTTAGACACGCTTGCGGGGCGGTACTTC.